This T cell receptor beta chain was observed in a study of OX40 agonist ivuxolimab in advanced cancers. Study context: Each patient was given ivuxolimab into a vein every 2 weeks, at 0.01 to 10 mg/kg. A diagnosis of hepatocellular carcinoma, melanoma, renal cell or head and neck cancer was present in dose-escalation patients. Among those treated, three patients had partial responses, one with hepatocellular carcinoma and two with cutaneous melanoma. Study-wide results and caveats: Clonal expansion from baseline to week 6 occurred in both CD4+ and CD8+ T cells.

The table came from immunoSEQ multiplex PCR; TCRdb's copy has only in-frame clones and leaves some out. The sample holds 55,000 to 65,000 clones; 85% are singletons and the top ten take 3% to 4%. V lost 0 bases and J lost 7, with 12 bases in between. This CDR3 contains 14 residues. The V gene's germline CDR1 is MNHEY and CDR2 SMNVEV (reference sequence). To note about this clone: As yet, its antigen is unknown.

Sequences were derived from CD4+ or CD8+ T cells sorted from blood, sampled in a trial of the OX40 agonist ivuxolimab. The chain uses TRBV27 and TRBJ1-2; D possibly corresponds to TRBD1 (5 bases). This sequence originates from an adult with an advanced solid tumor such as melanoma, head and neck, liver or kidney cancer. CDR3 DNA sequence: TGTGCCAGCAGTTTATCGGCGGGGGAAACTGGCTACACCTTC. The encoded protein is CASSLSAGETGYTF.